This T cell receptor (beta chain) stems from a study of T cell responses to AZD1222 COVID-19 vaccine. General study results and limits: Spike was spanned by vaccine-associated CD4 TCRs, which were dominant at 160-218 and 743-854.

In regard to this clone: Its specificity is not known.

The method was immunoSEQ multiplex PCR; TCRdb's version includes in-frame clones alone and lacks a portion of them. The table includes approximately 150,000 clones, approximately 91% detected once. This TCR derives from an adult in good health. Here the sequenced sample was peripheral blood, taken on day 0 of AZD1222 vaccination.

Written as DNA, the CDR3 is TGCGCCAGCAGCTTGGCCGCCCAAGAGACCCAGTACTTC. This encodes CASSLAAQETQYF. V is TRBV5-1 and J is TRBJ2-5; D remains ambiguous. Germline CDR1 reads SGHRS; CDR2 reads YFSETQ. This CDR3 has 13 residues. V dropped 0 bases and J dropped 1 base, with 4 bases sitting between them. Variable domain in full (rest from reference TRBV5-1 and TRBJ2-5): KAGVTQTPRYLIKTRGQQVTLSCSPISGHRSVSWYQQTPGQGLQFLFEYFSETQRNKGNFPGRFSGRQFSNSRSEMNVSTLELGDSALYLCASSLAAQETQYFGPGTRLLVL.